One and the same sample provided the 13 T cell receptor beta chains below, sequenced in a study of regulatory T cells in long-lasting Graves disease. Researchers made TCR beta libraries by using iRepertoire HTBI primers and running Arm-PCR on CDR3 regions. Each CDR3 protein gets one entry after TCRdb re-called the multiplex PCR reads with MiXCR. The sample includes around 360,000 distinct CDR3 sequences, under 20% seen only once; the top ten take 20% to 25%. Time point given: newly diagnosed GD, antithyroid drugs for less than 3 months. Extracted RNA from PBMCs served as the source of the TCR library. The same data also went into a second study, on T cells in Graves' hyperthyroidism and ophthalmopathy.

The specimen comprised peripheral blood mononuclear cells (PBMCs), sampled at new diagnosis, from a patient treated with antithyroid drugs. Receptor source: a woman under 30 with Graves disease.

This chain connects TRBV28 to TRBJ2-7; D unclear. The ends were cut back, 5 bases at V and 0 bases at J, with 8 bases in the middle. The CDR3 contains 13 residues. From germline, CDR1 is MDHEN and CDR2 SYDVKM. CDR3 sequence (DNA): TGTGCCAGCAGTAGACAAATCTCCTACGAGCAGTACTTC. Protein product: CASSRQISYEQYF.

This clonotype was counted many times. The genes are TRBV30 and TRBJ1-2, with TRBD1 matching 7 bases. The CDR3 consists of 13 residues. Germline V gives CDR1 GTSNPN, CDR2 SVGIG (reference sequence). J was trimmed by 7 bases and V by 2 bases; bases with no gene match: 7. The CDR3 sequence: CAWSQGVSSGYTF. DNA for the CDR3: TGTGCCTGGAGTCAGGGGGTTTCTTCTGGCTACACCTTC.

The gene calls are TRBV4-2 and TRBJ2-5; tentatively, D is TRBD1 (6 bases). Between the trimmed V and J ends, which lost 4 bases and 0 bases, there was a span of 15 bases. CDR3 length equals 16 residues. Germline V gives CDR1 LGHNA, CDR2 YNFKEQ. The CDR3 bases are TGTGCCAGCAGCCCCCTCTTAGGGGGAGACCAAGAGACCCAGTACTTC. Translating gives CASSPLLGGDQETQYF.

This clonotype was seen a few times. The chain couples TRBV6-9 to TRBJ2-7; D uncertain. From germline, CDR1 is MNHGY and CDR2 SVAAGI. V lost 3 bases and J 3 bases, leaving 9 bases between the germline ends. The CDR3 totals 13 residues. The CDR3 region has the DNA TGTGCCAGCAGTTACTCCCGTGACTACGAGCAGTACTTC. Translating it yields CASSYSRDYEQYF.

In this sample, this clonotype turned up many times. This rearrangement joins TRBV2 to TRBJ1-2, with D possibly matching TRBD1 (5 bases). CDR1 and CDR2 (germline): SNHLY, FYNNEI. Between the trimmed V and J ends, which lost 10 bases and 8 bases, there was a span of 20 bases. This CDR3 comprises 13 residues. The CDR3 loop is CATIPRGPGGYTF. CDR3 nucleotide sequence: TGTGCCACCATTCCGCGGGGCCCCGGGGGCTACACCTTC.

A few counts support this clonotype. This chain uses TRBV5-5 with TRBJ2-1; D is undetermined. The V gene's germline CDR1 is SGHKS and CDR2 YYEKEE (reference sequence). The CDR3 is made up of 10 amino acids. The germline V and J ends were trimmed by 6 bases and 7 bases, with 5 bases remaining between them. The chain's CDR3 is CASKGNEQFF. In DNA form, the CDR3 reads TGTGCCAGCAAAGGTAATGAGCAGTTCTTC.

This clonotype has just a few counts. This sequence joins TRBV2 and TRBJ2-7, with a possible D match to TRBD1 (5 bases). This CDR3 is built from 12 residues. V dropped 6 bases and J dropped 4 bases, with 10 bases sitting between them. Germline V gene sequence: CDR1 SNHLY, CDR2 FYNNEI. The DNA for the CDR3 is TGTGCCAGCAGAGGACAAAATTACGAGCAGTACTTC. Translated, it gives CASRGQNYEQYF. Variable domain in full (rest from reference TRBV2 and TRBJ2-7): EPEVTQTPSHQVTQMGQEVILRCVPISNHLYFYWYRQILGQKVEFLVSFYNNEISEKSEIFDDQFSVERPDGSNFTLKIRSTKLEDSAMYFCASRGQNYEQYFGPGTRLTVT.

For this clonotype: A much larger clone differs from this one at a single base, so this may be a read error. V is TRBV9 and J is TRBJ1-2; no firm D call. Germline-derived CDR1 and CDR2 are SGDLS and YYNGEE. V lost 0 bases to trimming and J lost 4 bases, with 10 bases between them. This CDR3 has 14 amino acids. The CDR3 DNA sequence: TGTGCCAGCAGCGTAGCATTCGGGCCCTATGGCTACACCTTC. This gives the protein CASSVAFGPYGYTF.

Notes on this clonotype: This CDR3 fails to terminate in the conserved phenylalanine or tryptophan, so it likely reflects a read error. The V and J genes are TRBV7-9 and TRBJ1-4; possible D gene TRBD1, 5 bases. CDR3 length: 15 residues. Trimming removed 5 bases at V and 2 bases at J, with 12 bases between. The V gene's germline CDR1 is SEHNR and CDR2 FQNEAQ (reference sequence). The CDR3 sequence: CASSPSGLTNEKLFI. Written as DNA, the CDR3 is TGTGCCAGCAGCCCGTCGGGGCTGACTAATGAAAAACTGTTTATT.

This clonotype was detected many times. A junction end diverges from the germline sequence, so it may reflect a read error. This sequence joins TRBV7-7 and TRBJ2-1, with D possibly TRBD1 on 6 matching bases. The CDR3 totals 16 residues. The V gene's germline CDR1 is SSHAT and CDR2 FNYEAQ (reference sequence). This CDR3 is CASSPLEGDKVHEQFF. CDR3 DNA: TGTGCTAGCAGCCCCTTAGAAGGGGACAAGGTCCATGAGCAGTTCTTC.

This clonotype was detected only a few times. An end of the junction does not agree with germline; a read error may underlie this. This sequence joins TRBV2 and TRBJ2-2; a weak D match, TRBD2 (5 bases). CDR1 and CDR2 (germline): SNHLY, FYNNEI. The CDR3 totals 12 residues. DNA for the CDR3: TGTGCCAGCAGTGAAGGGGCCGGGGAGCCGTTTTTT. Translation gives CASSEGAGEPFF. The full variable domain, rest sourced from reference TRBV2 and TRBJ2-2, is EPEVTQTPSHQVTQMGQEVILRCVPISNHLYFYWYRQILGQKVEFLVSFYNNEISEKSEIFDDQFSVERPDGSNFTLKIRSTKLEDSAMYFCASSEGAGEPFFGEGSRLTVL.

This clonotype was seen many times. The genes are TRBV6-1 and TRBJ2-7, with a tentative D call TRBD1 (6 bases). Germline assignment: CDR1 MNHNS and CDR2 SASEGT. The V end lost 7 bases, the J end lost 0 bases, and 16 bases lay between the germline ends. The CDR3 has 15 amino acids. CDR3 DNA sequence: TGTGCCAGCAATCCAGGGGCCCTAAGCTCCTACGAGCAGTACTTC. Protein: CASNPGALSSYEQYF.

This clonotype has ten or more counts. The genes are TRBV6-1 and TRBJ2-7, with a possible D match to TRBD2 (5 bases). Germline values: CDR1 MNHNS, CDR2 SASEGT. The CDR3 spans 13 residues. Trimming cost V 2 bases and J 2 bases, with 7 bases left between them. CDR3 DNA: TGTGCCAGCAGTGAACGGGATGCCTACGAGCAGTACTTC. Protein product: CASSERDAYEQYF.